Below, 6 T cell receptor beta chains from the same sample are listed, as sequenced in a study of T cell responses to AZD1222 COVID-19 vaccine. Sequenced by immunoSEQ multiplex PCR; TCRdb stores in-frame clones only, minus some. Altogether 110,000 or so clones are present, 86% being singletons, with the ten largest covering under 20%. This specimen was peripheral blood, taken 28 days after the second AZD1222 dose. These TCRs come from an adult who received the AZD1222 COVID-19 vaccine.

A few counts support this clone. The V gene is TRBV6-6, the J gene TRBJ1-1; weak D call: TRBD1 (6 bases). The germline V gene has CDR1 MNHNY and CDR2 SVGAGI (reference sequence). The CDR3 has 14 amino acids. Trimming removed 4 bases from V and 6 bases from J, with 15 bases in between. The CDR3 sequence is CASSWGRGAAEAFF. The CDR3 DNA reads TGTGCCAGCAGTTGGGGGCGCGGGGCGGCTGAAGCTTTCTTT.

This clone was seen just once. This sequence joins TRBV19 and TRBJ2-3; the match to TRBD2 covers 7 bases. V was pared by 6 bases and J by 0 bases, with 6 bases of the junction left unmatched. Looked up from germline, CDR1 is LNHDA and CDR2 is SQIVND (reference sequence). This CDR3 region has 15 residues. CDR3 DNA: TGTGCCAGTAGATGGAATAGCGGGAGCACAGATACGCAGTATTTT. Protein: CASRWNSGSTDTQYF.

The genes are TRBV6-1 and TRBJ1-2; D is uncertain. CDR1 and CDR2 (germline): MNHNS, SASEGT. Trimming took 3 bases from V and 7 from J, leaving 15 bases between them. The CDR3 has 14 residues. CDR3 residues: CASSEALPRSGYTF. The CDR3 coding sequence is TGTGCCAGCAGTGAGGCTCTGCCTCGGAGTGGCTACACCTTC.

The rearrangement uses TRBV21-1 and TRBJ1-5; the DNA was not used to check the table's D call, TRBD1. TRBV21-1 is labeled a pseudogene. The CDR3 has 16 residues. CDR3 sequence: CASRNRDREDNQPQHF. CDR3 bases: TGTGCCAGCAGGAATAGGGACAGGGAGGACAATCAGCCCCAGCATTTT.

V usage is TRBV6-2 or TRBV6-3 and J usage is TRBJ1-5; maybe TRBD1 (6 bases). The CDR3 runs to 17 residues. V lost 0 bases, J lost 2 bases, and 14 bases lay in between. Germline V CDR1 and CDR2: MNHEY, SVGEGT. In DNA form, the CDR3 reads TGTGCCAGCAGTTACTCTGAAACAGGGCTAGGCAATCAGCCCCAGCATTTT. Translation: CASSYSETGLGNQPQHF.

J is TRBJ2-7 and V is TRBV5-5; 9 bases agree with TRBD1. Per the germline V gene, CDR1 is SGHKS and CDR2 is YYEKEE (reference sequence). The CDR3 runs to 15 residues. J lost 2 bases, V lost 3 bases, and 6 bases had no gene match. DNA for the CDR3: TGTGCCAGCAGCTCCGCCGGGACAGGGACCTACGAGCAGTACTTC. The encoded protein is CASSSAGTGTYEQYF.